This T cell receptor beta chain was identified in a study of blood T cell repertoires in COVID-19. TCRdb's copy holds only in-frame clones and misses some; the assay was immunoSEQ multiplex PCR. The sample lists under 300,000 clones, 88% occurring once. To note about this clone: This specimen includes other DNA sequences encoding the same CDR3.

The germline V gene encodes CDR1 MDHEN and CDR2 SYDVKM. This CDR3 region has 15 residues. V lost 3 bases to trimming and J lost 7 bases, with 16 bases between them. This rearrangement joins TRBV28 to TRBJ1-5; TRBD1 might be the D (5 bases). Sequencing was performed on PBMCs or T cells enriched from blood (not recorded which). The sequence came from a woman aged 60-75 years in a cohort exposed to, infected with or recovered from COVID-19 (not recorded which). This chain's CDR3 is CASSLGQGARQPQHF. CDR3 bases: TGTGCCAGCAGTTTGGGTCAGGGTGCAAGGCAGCCCCAGCATTTT.